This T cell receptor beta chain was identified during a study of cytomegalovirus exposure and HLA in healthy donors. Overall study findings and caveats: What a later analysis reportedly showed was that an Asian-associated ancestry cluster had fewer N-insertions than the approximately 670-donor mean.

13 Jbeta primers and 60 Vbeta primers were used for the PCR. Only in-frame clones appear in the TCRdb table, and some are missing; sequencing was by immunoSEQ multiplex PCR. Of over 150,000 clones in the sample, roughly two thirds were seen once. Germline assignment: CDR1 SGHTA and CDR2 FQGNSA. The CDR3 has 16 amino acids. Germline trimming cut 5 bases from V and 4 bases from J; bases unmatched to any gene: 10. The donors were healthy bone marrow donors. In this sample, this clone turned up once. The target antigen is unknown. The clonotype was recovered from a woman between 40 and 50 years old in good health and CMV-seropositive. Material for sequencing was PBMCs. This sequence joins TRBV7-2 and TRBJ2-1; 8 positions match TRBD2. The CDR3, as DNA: TGTGCCAGCAGCCTCCGCCGGGGGGGCCTATACAATGAGCAGTTCTTC. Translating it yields CASSLRRGGLYNEQFF.